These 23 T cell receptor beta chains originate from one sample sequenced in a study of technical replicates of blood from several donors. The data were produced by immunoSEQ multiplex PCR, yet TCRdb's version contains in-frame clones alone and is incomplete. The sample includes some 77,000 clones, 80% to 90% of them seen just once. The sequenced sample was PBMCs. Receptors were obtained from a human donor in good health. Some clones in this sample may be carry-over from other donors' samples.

The CDR3 nucleotides read TGCGCCAGCAGCCCGGGCCCGGGGAGGTCGGATACGCAGTATTTT. Protein product: CASSPGPGRSDTQYF. The V gene is TRBV4-3, the J gene TRBJ2-3; a possible D gene is TRBD2 (6 bases). This CDR3 region has 15 residues. V was trimmed by 4 bases and J by 6 bases, leaving 17 bases between them. The germline V gene has CDR1 LGHNA and CDR2 YSLEER.

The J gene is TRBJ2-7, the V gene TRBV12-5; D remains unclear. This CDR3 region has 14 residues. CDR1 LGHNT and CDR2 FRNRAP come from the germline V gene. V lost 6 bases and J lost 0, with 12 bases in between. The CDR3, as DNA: TGTGCTAGTGGCCCCGGCGGAAGCTCCTACGAGCAGTACTTC. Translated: CASGPGGSSYEQYF.

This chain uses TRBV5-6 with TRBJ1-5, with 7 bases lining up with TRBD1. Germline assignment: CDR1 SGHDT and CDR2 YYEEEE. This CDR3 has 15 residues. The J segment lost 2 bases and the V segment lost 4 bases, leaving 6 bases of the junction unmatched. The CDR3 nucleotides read TGTGCCAGCAGCCGGCTCAGGGGGGGCAATCAGCCCCAGCATTTT. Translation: CASSRLRGGNQPQHF.

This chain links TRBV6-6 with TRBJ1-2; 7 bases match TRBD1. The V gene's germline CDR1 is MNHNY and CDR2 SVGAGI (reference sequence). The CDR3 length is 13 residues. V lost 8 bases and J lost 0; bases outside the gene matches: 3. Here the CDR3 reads CASRDRANYGYTF. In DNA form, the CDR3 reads TGTGCCAGCCGGGACAGAGCTAACTATGGCTACACCTTC.

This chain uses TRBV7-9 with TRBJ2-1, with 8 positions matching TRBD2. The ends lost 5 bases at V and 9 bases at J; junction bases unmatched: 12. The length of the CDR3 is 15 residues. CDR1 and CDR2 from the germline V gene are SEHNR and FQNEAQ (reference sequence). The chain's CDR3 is CASSPWTGGAGEQFF. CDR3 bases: TGTGCCAGCAGCCCCTGGACGGGGGGGGCCGGTGAGCAGTTCTTC.

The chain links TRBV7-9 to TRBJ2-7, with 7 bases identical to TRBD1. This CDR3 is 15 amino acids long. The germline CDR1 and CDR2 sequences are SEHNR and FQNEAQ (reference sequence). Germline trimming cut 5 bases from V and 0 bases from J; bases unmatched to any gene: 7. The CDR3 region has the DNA TGTGCCAGCAGCCCTGGACAGGACCCCTCCTACGAGCAGTACTTC. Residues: CASSPGQDPSYEQYF.

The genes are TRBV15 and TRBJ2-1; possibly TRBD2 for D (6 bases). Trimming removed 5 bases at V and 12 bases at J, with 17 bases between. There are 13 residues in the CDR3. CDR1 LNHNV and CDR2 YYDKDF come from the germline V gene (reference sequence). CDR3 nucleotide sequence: TGTGCCACCAGCCGGGACTCCCAATATGGGCAGTTCTTC. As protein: CATSRDSQYGQFF.

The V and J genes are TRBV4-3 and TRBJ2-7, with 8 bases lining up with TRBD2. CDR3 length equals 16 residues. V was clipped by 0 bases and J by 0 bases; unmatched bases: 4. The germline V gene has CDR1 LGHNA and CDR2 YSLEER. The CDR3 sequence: CASSQDLAGFSYEQYF. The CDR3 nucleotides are TGCGCCAGCAGCCAAGATCTAGCGGGCTTCTCCTACGAGCAGTACTTC.

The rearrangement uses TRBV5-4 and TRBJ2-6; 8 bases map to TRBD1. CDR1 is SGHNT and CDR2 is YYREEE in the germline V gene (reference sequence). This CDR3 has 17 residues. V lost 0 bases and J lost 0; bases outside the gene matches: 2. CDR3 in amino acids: CASSLGQGSSGANVLTF. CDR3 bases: TGTGCCAGCAGCTTGGGACAGGGGAGCTCTGGGGCCAACGTCCTGACTTTC.

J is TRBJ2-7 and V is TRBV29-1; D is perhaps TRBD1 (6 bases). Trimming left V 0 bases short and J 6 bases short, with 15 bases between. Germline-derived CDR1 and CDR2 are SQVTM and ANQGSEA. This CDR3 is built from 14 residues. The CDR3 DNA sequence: TGCAGCGTTGAAGATCTGAACAGGGCAGGCGAGCAGTACTTC. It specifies CSVEDLNRAGEQYF.

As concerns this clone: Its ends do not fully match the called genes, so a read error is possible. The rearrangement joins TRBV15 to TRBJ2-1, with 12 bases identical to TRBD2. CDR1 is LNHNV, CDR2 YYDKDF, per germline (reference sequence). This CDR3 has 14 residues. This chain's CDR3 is CATSRGGLAGGPIF. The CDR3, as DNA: TGTGCCACCAGCAGAGGTGGTCTAGCGGGAGGGCCGATCTTC.

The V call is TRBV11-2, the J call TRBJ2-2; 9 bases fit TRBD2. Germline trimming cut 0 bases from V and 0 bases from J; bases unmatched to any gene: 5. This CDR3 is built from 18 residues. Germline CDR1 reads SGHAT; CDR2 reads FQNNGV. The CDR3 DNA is TGTGCCAGCAGCTTAGATCCGTCTAGCGGGGCGAACACCGGGGAGCTGTTTTTT. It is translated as CASSLDPSSGANTGELFF.

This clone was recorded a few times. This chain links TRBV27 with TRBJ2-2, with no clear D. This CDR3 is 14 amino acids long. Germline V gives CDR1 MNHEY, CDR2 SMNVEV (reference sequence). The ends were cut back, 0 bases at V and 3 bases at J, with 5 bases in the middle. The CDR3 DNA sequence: TGTGCCAGCAGTTTATCGAGGCACACCGGGGAGCTGTTTTTT. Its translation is CASSLSRHTGELFF.

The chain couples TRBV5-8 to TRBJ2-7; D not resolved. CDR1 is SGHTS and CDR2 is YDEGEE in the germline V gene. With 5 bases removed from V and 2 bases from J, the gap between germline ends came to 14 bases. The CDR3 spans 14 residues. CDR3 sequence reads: CASSDSLLTYEQYF. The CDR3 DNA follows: TGTGCCAGCAGTGACTCCCTTCTTACCTACGAGCAGTACTTC. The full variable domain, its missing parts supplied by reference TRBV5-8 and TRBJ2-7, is EAGVTQSPTHLIKTRGQQATLRCSPISGHTSVYWYQQALGLGLQFLLWYDEGEERNRGNFPPRFSGRQFPNYSSELNVNALELEDSALYLCASSDSLLTYEQYFGPGTRLTVT.

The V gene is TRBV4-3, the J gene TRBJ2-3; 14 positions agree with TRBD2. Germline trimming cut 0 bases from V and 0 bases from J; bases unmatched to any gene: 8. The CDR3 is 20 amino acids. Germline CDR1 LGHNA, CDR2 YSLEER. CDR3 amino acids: CASSQDPTSGGGTSTDTQYF. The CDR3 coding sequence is TGCGCCAGCAGCCAAGACCCGACTAGCGGGGGGGGAACTAGCACAGATACGCAGTATTTT.

CDR3 nucleotides: TGTGCCAGCAGCCTAGGTGGAGGATACAATGAGCAGTTCTTC. Translation: CASSLGGGYNEQFF. The rearrangement uses TRBV7-3 and TRBJ2-1; D might be TRBD2 (5 bases). The CDR3 is 14 residues long. Germline CDR1 reads SGHTA; CDR2 reads FQGTGA. V was cut by 5 bases and J by 4 bases, with 12 bases left in between.

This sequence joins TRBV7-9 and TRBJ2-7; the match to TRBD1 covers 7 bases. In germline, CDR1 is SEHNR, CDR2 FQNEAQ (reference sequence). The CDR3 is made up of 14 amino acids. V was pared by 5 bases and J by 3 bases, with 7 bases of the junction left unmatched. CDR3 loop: CASSHWTGGYEQYF. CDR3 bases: TGTGCCAGCAGCCACTGGACAGGAGGCTACGAGCAGTACTTC.

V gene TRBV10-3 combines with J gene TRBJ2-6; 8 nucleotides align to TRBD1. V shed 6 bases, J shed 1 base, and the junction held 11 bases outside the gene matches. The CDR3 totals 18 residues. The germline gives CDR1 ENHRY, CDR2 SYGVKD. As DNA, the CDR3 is TGTGCCATCAGCCCCCGGGACAGGTTCTTATCTGGGGCCAACGTCCTGACTTTC. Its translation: CAISPRDRFLSGANVLTF.

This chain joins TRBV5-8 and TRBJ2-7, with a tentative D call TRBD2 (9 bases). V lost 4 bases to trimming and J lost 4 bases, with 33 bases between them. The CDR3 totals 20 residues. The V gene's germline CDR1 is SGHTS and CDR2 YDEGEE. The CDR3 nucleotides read TGTGCCAGCAGCCCAGACAGGGGCGGTTTCGAAGCGGGGGGATCATACGAGCAGTACTTC. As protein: CASSPDRGGFEAGGSYEQYF.

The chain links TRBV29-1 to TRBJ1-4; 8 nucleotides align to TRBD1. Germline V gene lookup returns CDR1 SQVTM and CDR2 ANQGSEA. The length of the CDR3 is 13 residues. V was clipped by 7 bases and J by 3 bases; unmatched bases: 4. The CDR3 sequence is CSAGQGPNEKLFF. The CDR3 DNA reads TGCAGCGCTGGACAGGGTCCTAATGAAAAACTGTTTTTT.

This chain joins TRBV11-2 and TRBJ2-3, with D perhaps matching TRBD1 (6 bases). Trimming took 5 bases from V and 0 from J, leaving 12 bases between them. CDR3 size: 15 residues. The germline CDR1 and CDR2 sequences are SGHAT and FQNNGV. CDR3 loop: CASSPTGLSTDTQYF. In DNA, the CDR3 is TGTGCCAGCAGCCCAACAGGGTTAAGCACAGATACGCAGTATTTT.

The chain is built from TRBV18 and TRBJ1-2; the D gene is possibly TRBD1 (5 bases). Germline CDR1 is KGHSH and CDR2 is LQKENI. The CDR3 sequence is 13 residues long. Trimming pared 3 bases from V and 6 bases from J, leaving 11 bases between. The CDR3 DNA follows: TGTGCCAGCTCACCCCAGGGTAATGATGGCTACACCTTC. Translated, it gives CASSPQGNDGYTF.

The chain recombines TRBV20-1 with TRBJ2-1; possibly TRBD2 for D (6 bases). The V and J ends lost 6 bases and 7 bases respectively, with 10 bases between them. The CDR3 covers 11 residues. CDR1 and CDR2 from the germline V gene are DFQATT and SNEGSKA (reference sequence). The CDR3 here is CSAGLKNEQFF. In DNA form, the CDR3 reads TGCAGTGCCGGACTAAAGAATGAGCAGTTCTTC.